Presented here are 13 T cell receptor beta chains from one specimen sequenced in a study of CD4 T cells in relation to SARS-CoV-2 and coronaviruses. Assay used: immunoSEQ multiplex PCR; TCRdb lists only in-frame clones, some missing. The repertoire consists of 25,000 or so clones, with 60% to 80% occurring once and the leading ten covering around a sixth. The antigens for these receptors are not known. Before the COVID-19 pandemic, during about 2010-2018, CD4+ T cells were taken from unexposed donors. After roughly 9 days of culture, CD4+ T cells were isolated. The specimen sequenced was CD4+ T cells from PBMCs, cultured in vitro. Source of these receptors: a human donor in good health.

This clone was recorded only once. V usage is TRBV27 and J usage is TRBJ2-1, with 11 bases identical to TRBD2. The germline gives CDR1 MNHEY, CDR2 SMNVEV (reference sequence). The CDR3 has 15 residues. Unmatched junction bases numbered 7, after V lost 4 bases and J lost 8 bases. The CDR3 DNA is TGTGCCAGCAGTTGGCTAGCGGGGGGATCCCATGAGCAGTTCTTC. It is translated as CASSWLAGGSHEQFF.

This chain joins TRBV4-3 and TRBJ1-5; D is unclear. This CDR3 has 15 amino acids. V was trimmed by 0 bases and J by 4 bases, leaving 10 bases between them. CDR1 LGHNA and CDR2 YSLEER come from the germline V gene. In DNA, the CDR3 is TGCGCCAGCAGCCAAGACGGGGAGCAGAATCAGCCCCAGCATTTT. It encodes CASSQDGEQNQPQHF.

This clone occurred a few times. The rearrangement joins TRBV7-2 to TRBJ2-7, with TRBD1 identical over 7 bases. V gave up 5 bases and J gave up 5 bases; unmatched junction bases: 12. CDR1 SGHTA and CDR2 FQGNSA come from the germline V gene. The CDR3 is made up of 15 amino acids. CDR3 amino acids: CASSAQGERVDEQYF. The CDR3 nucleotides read TGTGCCAGCAGCGCTCAGGGGGAACGGGTCGACGAGCAGTACTTC.

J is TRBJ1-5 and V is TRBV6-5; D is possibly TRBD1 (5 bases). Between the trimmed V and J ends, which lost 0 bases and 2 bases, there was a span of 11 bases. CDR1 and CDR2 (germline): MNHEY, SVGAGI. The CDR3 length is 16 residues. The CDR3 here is CASSYSAGLRNQPQHF. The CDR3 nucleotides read TGTGCCAGCAGTTACTCGGCAGGGCTGCGCAATCAGCCCCAGCATTTT.

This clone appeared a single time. The DNA of the CDR3 is TGTGCCGGCAGGGACAGGGGATTAAACTATGGCTACACCTTC. Protein sequence: CAGRDRGLNYGYTF. The rearrangement links TRBV19 to TRBJ1-2; 10 nucleotides agree with TRBD1. This CDR3 has 14 residues. J was trimmed by 2 bases and V by 11 bases; bases with no gene match: 8. Germline loops: CDR1 LNHDA, CDR2 SQIVND (reference sequence).

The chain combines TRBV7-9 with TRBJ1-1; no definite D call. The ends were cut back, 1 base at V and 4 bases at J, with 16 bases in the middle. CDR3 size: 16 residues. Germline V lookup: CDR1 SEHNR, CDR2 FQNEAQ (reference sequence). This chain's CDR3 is CASSLGVGTDRTEAFF. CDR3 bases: TGTGCCAGCAGCTTAGGGGTTGGTACGGATCGCACTGAAGCTTTCTTT.

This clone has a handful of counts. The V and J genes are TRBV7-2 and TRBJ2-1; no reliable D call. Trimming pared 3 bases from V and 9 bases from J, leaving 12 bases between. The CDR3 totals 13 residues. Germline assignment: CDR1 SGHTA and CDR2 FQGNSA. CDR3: CASSLGRDGEQFF. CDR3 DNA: TGTGCCAGCAGCTTGGGAAGAGACGGTGAGCAGTTCTTC. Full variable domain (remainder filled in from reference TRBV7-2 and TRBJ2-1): GAGVSQSPSNKVTEKGKDVELRCDPISGHTALYWYRQSLGQGLEFLIYFQGNSAPDKSGLPSDRFSAERTGGSVSTLTIQRTQQEDSAVYLCASSLGRDGEQFFGPGTRLTVL.

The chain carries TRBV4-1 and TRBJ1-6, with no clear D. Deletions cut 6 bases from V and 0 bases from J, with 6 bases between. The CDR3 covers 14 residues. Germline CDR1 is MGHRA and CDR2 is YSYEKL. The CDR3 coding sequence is TGCGCCAGCAGTTGGAGCTCCTATAATTCACCCCTCCACTTT. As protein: CASSWSSYNSPLHF.

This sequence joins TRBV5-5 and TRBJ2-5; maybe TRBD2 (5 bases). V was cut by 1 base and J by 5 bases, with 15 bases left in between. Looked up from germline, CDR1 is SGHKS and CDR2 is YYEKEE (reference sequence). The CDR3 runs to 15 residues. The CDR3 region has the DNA TGTGCCAGCAGCTTGTTCTACGGGTCGGGGGAGACCCAGTACTTC. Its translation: CASSLFYGSGETQYF.

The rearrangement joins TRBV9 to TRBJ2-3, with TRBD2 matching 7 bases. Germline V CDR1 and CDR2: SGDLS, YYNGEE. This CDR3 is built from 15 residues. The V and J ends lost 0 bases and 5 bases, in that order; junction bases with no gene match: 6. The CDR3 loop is CASSVGGSIIDTQYF. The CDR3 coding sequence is TGTGCCAGCAGCGTAGGCGGGAGCATCATAGATACGCAGTATTTT.

The CDR3 here is CSARLEKTQYF. CDR3 in DNA: TGCAGTGCTAGACTAGAGAAGACCCAGTACTTC. This sequence joins TRBV20-1 and TRBJ2-5; D unresolved. Germline values: CDR1 DFQATT, CDR2 SNEGSKA (reference sequence). The CDR3 is 11 residues long. The V end lost 2 bases, the J end lost 6 bases, and 7 bases lay between the germline ends.

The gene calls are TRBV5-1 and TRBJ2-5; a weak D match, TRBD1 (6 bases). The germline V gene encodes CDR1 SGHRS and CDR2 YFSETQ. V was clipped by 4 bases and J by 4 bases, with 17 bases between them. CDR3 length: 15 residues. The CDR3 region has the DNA TGCGCCAGCAGCCCCCCCTTGGGGGCGTCAGAGACCCAGTACTTC. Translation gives CASSPPLGASETQYF. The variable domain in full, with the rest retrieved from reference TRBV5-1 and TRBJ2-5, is KAGVTQTPRYLIKTRGQQVTLSCSPISGHRSVSWYQQTPGQGLQFLFEYFSETQRNKGNFPGRFSGRQFSNSRSEMNVSTLELGDSALYLCASSPPLGASETQYFGPGTRLLVL.

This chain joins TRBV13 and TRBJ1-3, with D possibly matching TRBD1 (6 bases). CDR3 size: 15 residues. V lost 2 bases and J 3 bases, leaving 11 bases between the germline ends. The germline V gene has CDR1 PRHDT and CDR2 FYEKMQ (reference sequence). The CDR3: CASSLTGKSGNTIYF. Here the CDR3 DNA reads TGTGCCAGCAGCTTAACAGGGAAAAGTGGAAACACCATATATTTT.